This TCR beta chain appears in the sequencing data of a study of blood T cells in healthy people across ages (dated by TCRdb to 2013 to 2016). Regarding the study in general: In model experiments, template switching captured roughly one uniquely barcoded TCR beta cDNA molecule for every two T cells. The donors were split into four age groups: young (average around 17 years), middle-aged (roughly 39), aged (over 55) and long-lived (roughly 77). The study analyzed two additional independent replicas of 1 million unique cDNA reads from the same blood draw for two donors, one aged 18 to 29 and one aged 80 or older. Using deep sequencing normalized with unique cDNA molecular identifiers, the study measured how TCR beta repertoire diversity changes with age. To avoid experimental bias, donors of different ages were distributed randomly across sequencing lanes.

Donors were 40 or so systemically healthy Caucasian individuals from Russia aged 6 to 90 years. About 9.1 milliliters of peripheral blood were collected from each donor into EDTA-treated Vacutainer tubes. PBMCs were isolated by Ficoll-Paque density-gradient centrifugation, with at least 7 million obtained per sample. Trizol reagent was used to extract total RNA from the PBMCs, yielding at least 6 micrograms per sample. For every donor, an aliquot of PBMCs went through flow cytometry to measure the percentages of naive CD45RAhigh/CD27high T cells. Receptor amplification or capture employed 5' RACE. TCRdb shows the sequencer as Illumina HiSeq 2500. A second PCR of roughly 7 to 11 cycles was run with a J-beta primer mix and a sample-barcoded 5' primer. A unique molecular identifier was introduced onto each TCR beta cDNA molecule by a template-switch 5' adaptor carrying 12 random nucleotides. At least 3 million CDR3-containing paired-end reads were obtained from each sample. All of the RNA was converted into first-strand cDNA using the Mint cDNA synthesis kit, with a TRBC-specific oligonucleotide serving as the primer. After uracil-DNA glycosylase treatment, a first 18-cycle PCR used universal primers M1SS and BC2_uni_R on all cDNA. For the original study's pipeline: For normalization, 1 million high-quality reads were randomly selected from each sample, with every read carrying a distinct molecular identifier. Instead of being binned into consensus sequences, reads that shared molecular identifiers were thrown out. CDR3 identification, clonotype clustering and error correction used MiTCR with a Q25 quality threshold and the strictest error-elimination algorithm. A nonparametric unseen species model using Euler transformation provided a lower-bound estimate of total TCR beta diversity. TCRdb reworked the public reads: Q25 trimming with fastp, MiXCR clone assembly, productive beta chains retained. Records with the same CDR3 protein are collapsed into one entry carrying the most frequent genes and DNA. TCRdb assigned the V and J calls; the authors' analysis was not used. The sample contains around 1.5 million distinct CDR3 sequences, roughly 32% of them found a single time. The ten largest clonotypes hold approximately 11% of the sample.

The paper as a whole reports these results and caveats: As age increased, observed TCR beta diversity per million T cells dropped in a roughly linear way, and a significant reduction was already evident by age roughly 40. The CMV infection status of donors was not known, potentially confounding age-related changes in expanded clonotypes. Observed TCR beta diversity correlated strongly with the percentage of naive T cells measured by flow cytometry. Total diversity estimates from one million sequenced T cells were considered lower bounds and underestimates. Since profiling was done on bulk unsorted PBMCs, naive and antigen-experienced compartments could not be conclusively compared. Compared with the aged group, the long-lived group had more naive CD4+ T cells, fewer expanded clones and increased TCR diversity, suggesting age selection.

This clonotype was seen a few times. Its binding antigen is unknown. Base qualities are not provided; no much larger clone lies one nucleotide away. CDR1 is given as MGHRA and CDR2 as YSYEKL, both from the germline V gene. Its CDR3 holds 15 amino acids, cysteine through phenylalanine. The entry retains the CDR3 DNA only, 45 bases that are in frame from base 1. Sequencing was carried out using blood. This receptor chain uses TRBV4-1 and TRBJ2-4; 10 bases in the junction line up with TRBD1. The DNA end is more similar to TRBJ2-7, so the J call may be wrong. The TCR comes from a woman aged 25-40 years in good health. The nucleotides are TGCGCCAGCAGCCACCCGGGACAGGGGAAAGACGAGCAGTACTTC. This encodes CASSHPGQGKDEQYF.